There are a few counts of the clone carrying this T cell receptor beta chain. cDNA synthesis used a TRAV/TRBV-specific primer set for both chains. It was with a constant-region primer and a V-primer adapter that TCRs were amplified over about 19 PCR cycles. From the reads, TCRdb called clonotypes with MiXCR, one entry per CDR3 protein. Found here are 60,000 or so distinct CDR3 sequences, approximately 22% of them singletons; the top ten hold 5.5% to 8.5%. This entry comes from a study of low-dose radiotherapy and immunotherapy resistance in tumors. Study as a whole: Per fraction, Cohort 1 was given 0.5 Gy every 2 weeks, for a total of 6.5 Gy.

There are 15 residues in the CDR3. V dropped 4 bases and J dropped 7 bases, with 14 bases sitting between them. Germline-derived CDR1 and CDR2 are LNHDA and SQIVND (reference sequence). The time point denotes: after trial treatment. Treatment: LDRT plus nivolumab, ipilimumab, low-dose cyclophosphamide and aspirin (RACIN trial). This chain connects TRBV19 to TRBJ1-6; D gene uncertain. Here the sequenced sample was PBMCs, taken after low-dose radiotherapy plus immunotherapy. The receptor was derived from a male donor with prostate cancer. Here the CDR3 reads CASSNEIGQNSPLHF. CDR3 DNA: TGTGCCAGTAGTAACGAGATTGGGCAGAATTCACCCCTCCACTTT.